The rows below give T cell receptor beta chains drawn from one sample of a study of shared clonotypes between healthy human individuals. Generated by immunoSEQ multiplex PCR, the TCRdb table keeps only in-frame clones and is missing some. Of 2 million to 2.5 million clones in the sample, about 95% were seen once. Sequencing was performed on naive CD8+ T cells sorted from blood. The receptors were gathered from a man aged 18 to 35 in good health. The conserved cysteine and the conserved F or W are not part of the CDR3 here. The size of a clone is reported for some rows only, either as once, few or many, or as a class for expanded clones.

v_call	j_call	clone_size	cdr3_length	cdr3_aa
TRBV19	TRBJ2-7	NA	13	ASSITGGETYEQY
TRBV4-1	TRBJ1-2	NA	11	ASSLGEAYGYT
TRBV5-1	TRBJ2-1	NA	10	ASSLDGFEQF
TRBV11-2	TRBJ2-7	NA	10	ASSLGYPEQY
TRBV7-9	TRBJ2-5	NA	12	ASSHRDFGETQY
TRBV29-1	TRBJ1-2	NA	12	SVEDRGTNYGYT
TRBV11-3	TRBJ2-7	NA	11	ASSPGTGYEQY
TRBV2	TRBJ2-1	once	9	ASSEEGEQF
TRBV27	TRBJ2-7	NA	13	ASSIVGGGSYEQY
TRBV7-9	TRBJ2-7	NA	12	ASSPAGTPHEQY
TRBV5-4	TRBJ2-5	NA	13	ASSLATLGGETQY
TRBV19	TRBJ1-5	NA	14	ATLSGTGGINQPQH
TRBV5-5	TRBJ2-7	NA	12	ASSLGAGPYEQY
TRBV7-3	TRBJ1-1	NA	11	ASSFEGWTEAF
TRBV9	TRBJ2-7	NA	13	ASSVASEPVYEQY
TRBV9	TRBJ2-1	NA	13	ASSVDLGGYNEQF
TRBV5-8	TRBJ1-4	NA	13	ASSLSSGTNEKLF
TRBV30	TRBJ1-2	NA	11	AWSVLLSSDYT
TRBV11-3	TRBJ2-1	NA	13	ASSQTGTGDNEQF
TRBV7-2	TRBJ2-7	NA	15	ASSSGLAGGPSYEQY
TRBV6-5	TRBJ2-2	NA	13	ASSYVWGGTGELF
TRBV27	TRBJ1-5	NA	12	ASSPVGEDQPQH
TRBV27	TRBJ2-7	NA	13	ASSLSGTGRNEQY
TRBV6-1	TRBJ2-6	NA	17	ASSEQRDRVFTGANVLT
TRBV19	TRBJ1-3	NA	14	ASSVGRDSSGNTIY
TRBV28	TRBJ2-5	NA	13	ASSLRQGAPETQY
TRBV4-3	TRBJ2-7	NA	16	ASSLSASGSLNSYEQY
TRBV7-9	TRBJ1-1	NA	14	ASSLGWSGNNTEAF
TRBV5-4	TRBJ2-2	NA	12	ASIKGGNTGELF
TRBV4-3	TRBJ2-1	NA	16	ASSQETSGGAPYNEQF
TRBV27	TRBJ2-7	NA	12	ASSLNVLNYEQY
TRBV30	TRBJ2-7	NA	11	AWSDEFSYEQY
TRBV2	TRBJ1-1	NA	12	ASREGLMNTEAF
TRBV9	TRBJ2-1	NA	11	ASSVDSLNEQF
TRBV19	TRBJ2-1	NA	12	ASSIQGPYNEQF
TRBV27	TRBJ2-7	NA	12	ASSLKGTLHEQY
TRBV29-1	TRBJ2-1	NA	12	SVRREGNYNEQF
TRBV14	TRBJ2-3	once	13	ASSQEGASTDTQY
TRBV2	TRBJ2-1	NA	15	ASSEGVGLAVPNEQF
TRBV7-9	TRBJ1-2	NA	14	ASSSKLQVVNYGYT
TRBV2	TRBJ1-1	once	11	ASSLGVDTEAF
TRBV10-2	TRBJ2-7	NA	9	ASSESFEQY
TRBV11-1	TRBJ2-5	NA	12	ASSLGDLMETQY
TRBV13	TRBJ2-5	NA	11	ASSLRGSETQY
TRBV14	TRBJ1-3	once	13	ASSQVFEAGNTIY